A single sample is the source of the 20 T cell receptor beta chains below, sequenced in a study of cytomegalovirus exposure and HLA in healthy donors. 60 Vbeta and 13 Jbeta primers were used in PCR. TCRdb keeps only in-frame clones here, not all; method: immunoSEQ multiplex PCR. The data contain 90,000 to 120,000 clones, 73% of them singletons. Sequencing was performed on PBMCs. The receptors derive from a man aged 25-45 years in good health and CMV-seronegative.

A few counts support this clone. The CDR3 sequence is CASSPAGPYEQYF. The CDR3 bases are TGTGCCAGCAGTCCGGCGGGGCCATACGAGCAGTACTTC. The chain combines TRBV27 with TRBJ2-7, with a possible D match to TRBD2 (6 bases). This CDR3 has 13 residues. Germline V gene data show CDR1 as MNHEY and CDR2 as SMNVEV (reference sequence). V lost 5 bases to trimming and J lost 4 bases, with 12 bases between them.

V and J are TRBV5-1 and TRBJ2-5; 9 nucleotides align to TRBD1. The J call could be wrong; TRBJ2-7 is a better fit for the DNA end. The CDR3 contains 15 residues. The germline V gene has CDR1 SGHRS and CDR2 YFSETQ. For the CDR3, the DNA is TGCGCCAGCAGCTTTTCCGGGACAGGGATCTACGAGCAGTACTTC. Translation: CASSFSGTGIYEQYF.

The chain carries TRBV2 and TRBJ2-3; D remains ambiguous. Trimming stripped 6 bases from V and 6 bases from J, with 10 bases between. The CDR3 has 12 residues. Per germline, CDR1 SNHLY and CDR2 FYNNEI. The CDR3 DNA reads TGTGCCAGCAGAATAAACGCGGATACGCAGTATTTT. The encoded protein is CASRINADTQYF.

V usage is TRBV2 and J usage is TRBJ1-1, with a tentative D call TRBD1 (6 bases). The CDR3 covers 13 residues. Germline V lookup: CDR1 SNHLY, CDR2 FYNNEI. V lost 6 bases and J lost 1, with 9 bases in between. Written as DNA, the CDR3 is TGTGCCAGCAGCCGGGACACGAACACTGAAGCTTTCTTT. Residues: CASSRDTNTEAFF.

The genes are TRBV5-1 and TRBJ2-2; 11 nucleotides agree with TRBD2. Germline values: CDR1 SGHRS, CDR2 YFSETQ. This CDR3 contains 16 residues. The trim removed 4 bases at V and 0 bases at J, leaving 2 bases unmatched. CDR3 nucleotide sequence: TGCGCCAGCAGCCCGGGACTAGCGGCGAACACCGGGGAGCTGTTTTTT. This translates into CASSPGLAANTGELFF. The full variable domain, completed using reference TRBV5-1 and TRBJ2-2, is KAGVTQTPRYLIKTRGQQVTLSCSPISGHRSVSWYQQTPGQGLQFLFEYFSETQRNKGNFPGRFSGRQFSNSRSEMNVSTLELGDSALYLCASSPGLAANTGELFFGEGSRLTVL.

This clone was picked up one time. This chain joins TRBV7-7 and TRBJ2-3; 7 bases map to TRBD2. V shed 5 bases, J shed 0 bases, and the junction held 2 bases outside the gene matches. The CDR3 has 14 residues. Germline CDR1 reads SSHAT; CDR2 reads FNYEAQ (reference sequence). In nucleotides, the CDR3 is TGTGCCAGCAGCCGGGGGGTTAGCACAGATACGCAGTATTTT. Translation gives CASSRGVSTDTQYF.

This clone has only a few counts. The rearrangement joins TRBV30 to TRBJ1-1, with TRBD1 as a possible D gene (5 bases). The germline V gene has CDR1 GTSNPN and CDR2 SVGIG (reference sequence). Trimming left V 5 bases short and J 6 bases short, with 10 bases between. This CDR3 region has 11 residues. CDR3 sequence reads: CAWSRVAEAFF. In DNA form, the CDR3 reads TGTGCCTGGTCCAGGGTGGCTGAAGCTTTCTTT.

This clone showed up just a few times. This chain links TRBV5-4 with TRBJ1-2; 10 bases are a match to TRBD1. Germline loops: CDR1 SGHNT, CDR2 YYREEE (reference sequence). V lost 4 bases to trimming and J lost 1 base; unmatched junction nucleotides: 4. The CDR3 is made up of 15 amino acids. This chain's CDR3 is CASSEGQGYNYGYTF. In nucleotides, the CDR3 is TGTGCCAGCAGCGAGGGACAGGGGTATAACTATGGCTACACCTTC.

The chain has TRBV7-2 and TRBJ1-4; TRBD1 might be the D (6 bases). Trimming removed 5 bases from V and 7 bases from J, with 11 bases in between. Per germline, CDR1 SGHTA and CDR2 FQGNSA. This CDR3 has 13 residues. CDR3 in amino acids: CASSAGTREKLFF. The DNA for the CDR3 is TGTGCCAGCAGCGCCGGGACACGTGAAAAACTGTTTTTT.

The rearrangement joins TRBV5-4 to TRBJ2-5, with D possibly matching TRBD1 (5 bases). The germline V gene encodes CDR1 SGHNT and CDR2 YYREEE (reference sequence). V lost 6 bases and J lost 3, with 15 bases in between. CDR3 length equals 14 residues. The CDR3 here is CASTNTGREETQYF. The CDR3 nucleotides read TGTGCCAGCACCAACACGGGCAGGGAAGAGACCCAGTACTTC.

This clone was seen a handful of times. This sequence joins TRBV29-1 and TRBJ2-2; D perhaps matches TRBD2 (6 bases). This CDR3 is built from 13 residues. The V gene's germline CDR1 is SQVTM and CDR2 ANQGSEA. With 5 bases removed from V and 3 bases from J, the gap between germline ends came to 10 bases. The CDR3 nucleotides read TGCAGCGTTCGTGAGCGGGACACCGGGGAGCTGTTTTTT. Translated: CSVRERDTGELFF.

The chain links TRBV27 to TRBJ2-4; D may be TRBD2 (6 bases). The CDR3 is 16 amino acids. The V gene lost 1 base and the J gene lost 0 bases, with 10 bases spanning the gap. The V gene's germline CDR1 is MNHEY and CDR2 SMNVEV (reference sequence). CDR3 nucleotide sequence: TGTGCCAGCAGTTTATGGGGAGGACTAGCCAAAAACATTCAGTACTTC. Residues: CASSLWGGLAKNIQYF.

J is TRBJ2-7 and V is TRBV14, with 12 bases aligning to TRBD2. CDR1 SGHDN and CDR2 FVKESK come from the germline V gene. V was clipped by 2 bases and J by 0 bases; unmatched bases: 5. The CDR3 sequence is 17 residues long. The CDR3 DNA reads as TGTGCCAGCAGCCAAATACTAGCGGGGGGTCGCTCCTACGAGCAGTACTTC. It codes for CASSQILAGGRSYEQYF.

This chain connects TRBV2 to TRBJ2-7; the match to TRBD1 covers 10 bases. The CDR3 is 12 residues long. J gave up 4 bases and V 8 bases, and 2 bases lay outside the gene matches. The germline gives CDR1 SNHLY, CDR2 FYNNEI. The DNA for the CDR3 is TGTGCCAGCGGGACAGGGGAATACGAGCAGTACTTC. Translated: CASGTGEYEQYF. Full variable domain (remainder filled in from reference TRBV2 and TRBJ2-7): EPEVTQTPSHQVTQMGQEVILRCVPISNHLYFYWYRQILGQKVEFLVSFYNNEISEKSEIFDDQFSVERPDGSNFTLKIRSTKLEDSAMYFCASGTGEYEQYFGPGTRLTVT.

This chain links TRBV19 with TRBJ2-3, with 10 bases lining up with TRBD2. The germline gives CDR1 LNHDA, CDR2 SQIVND (reference sequence). CDR3 length: 17 residues. Trimming cost V 3 bases and J 5 bases; bases outside gene matches: 11. In DNA form, the CDR3 reads TGTGCCAGTAGTATGGAGGCTAGCGGGAGTATAGGAGATACGCAGTATTTT. It encodes CASSMEASGSIGDTQYF.

The chain uses TRBV23-1 and TRBJ2-5; 7 nucleotides line up with TRBD1. TRBV23-1 is an ORF; its function is uncertain. The V gene end was trimmed by 6 bases and the J gene end by 2 bases; junction bases not matched to a gene: 15. CDR3 size: 17 residues. The CDR3 coding sequence is TGCGCCAGCAGACAGGGGTCAGGGCACCTAACACAAGAGACCCAGTACTTC. It is translated as CASRQGSGHLTQETQYF.

The gene calls are TRBV20-1 and TRBJ2-3; D unresolved. The CDR3 length is 11 residues. Per the germline V gene, CDR1 is DFQATT and CDR2 is SNEGSKA (reference sequence). Trimming took off 2 bases at V and 9 bases at J, with 9 bases between the two ends. The CDR3 loop reads CSARSGRTQYF. The CDR3 DNA is TGCAGTGCTAGAAGTGGTCGGACGCAGTATTTT.

A single count supports this clone. CDR3 DNA sequence: TGTGCCAGCAGTTACTCCGCCAGGTATCAGCCCCAGCATTTT. Protein sequence: CASSYSARYQPQHF. This chain joins TRBV6-5 and TRBJ1-5; D uncertain. The CDR3 runs 14 residues. Germline CDR1 MNHEY, CDR2 SVGAGI. V was clipped by 0 bases and J by 5 bases, with 8 bases between them.

This clone was seen only once. The genes are TRBV29-1 and TRBJ1-2; a possible D gene is TRBD1 (5 bases). This CDR3 is built from 14 residues. CDR1 is SQVTM and CDR2 is ANQGSEA in the germline V gene. The V end lost 6 bases, the J end lost 4 bases, and 18 bases lay between the germline ends. The CDR3 loop is CSVQGGISVYGYTF. As DNA, the CDR3 is TGCAGCGTCCAGGGAGGAATTTCTGTCTATGGCTACACCTTC.

This clone showed up just a few times. The chain is built from TRBV27 and TRBJ1-1, with TRBD1 identical over 9 bases. The J segment lost 4 bases and the V segment lost 5 bases, leaving 11 bases of the junction unmatched. The CDR3 loop spans 16 amino acids. The V gene's germline CDR1 is MNHEY and CDR2 SMNVEV (reference sequence). The CDR3 coding sequence is TGTGCCAGCAGTAGAAGACAGGGGGGCCTGGGCACTGAAGCTTTCTTT. It translates to CASSRRQGGLGTEAFF.